This entry is about one TCR beta chain. Its antigen is not known. The sample comes from a study of Graves' ophthalmopathy and Graves' hyperthyroidism. Regarding the study as a whole: Most thyroid clonotypes with frequency above 0.001 were detected in blood too. The model predicted progression of ophthalmopathy with a sensitivity of 70% to 71%, and its specificity was about 72%.

V lost 2 bases to trimming and J lost 0 bases, with 10 bases between them. Germline V gene data show CDR1 as MNHEY and CDR2 as SVGAGI. This CDR3 is 16 amino acids long. CDR3 regions of TCR beta were amplified from RNA transcripts. An opening RT-PCR round employed HTBI primers and preceded a second-round multiplex PCR. TCRdb reanalysed the multiplex PCR reads using MiXCR and keeps one entry per CDR3 protein. Among about 400,000 distinct CDR3 sequences, just over 15% were seen once, and the ten largest hold 7%. The origin of this receptor is a woman aged 18-35 years with stable Graves' hyperthyroidism. The J gene is TRBJ2-2, the V gene TRBV6-5; D is unresolved. Source material: peripheral blood. Here the CDR3 reads CASSYPQFANTGELFF. The CDR3 region has the DNA TGTGCCAGCAGTTACCCCCAATTCGCGAACACCGGGGAGCTGTTTTTT.